The present TCR beta chain was sequenced within a study of vaccination and CD4 T cells after COVID-19. An Oncomine TCR Beta short-read assay was used to sequence the DNA from cultured CD4+ T cells. TCRdb itself ran the PCR reads through MiXCR, one entry per CDR3 protein. The table records about 15,000 distinct CDR3 sequences, more than 45% of them present only once. Trimming removed 3 bases at V and 0 bases at J, with 8 bases between. This CDR3 is built from 14 residues. From germline, CDR1 is SGHTA and CDR2 FQGNSA. The treatment: roughly 10-day PBMC culture with coronavirus spike peptide pools or control peptides (ViraFEST assay). This clonotype was detected only a few times. Its antigen remains unidentified.

The sequenced material came from CD4+ T cells from blood, cultured in vitro. The chain joins TRBV7-2 to TRBJ1-2, with D hard to call. This clonotype originated in a human donor who had recovered from COVID-19. CDR3 coding DNA: TGTGCCAGCAGCTTCACCACAGCTAACTATGGCTACACCTTC. Translated, it gives CASSFTTANYGYTF.